These 30 T cell receptor beta chains were sequenced from one sample in a study of T cell clonality in common variable immunodeficiency. Study-wide points: Common variable immunodeficiency TCR beta sequences reportedly had fewer deletions and N-nucleotide insertions.

Antigens for these TCRs are unknown. Measured with immunoSEQ multiplex PCR; TCRdb has only the in-frame clones, and not every one. Sampling found 16,000 or so clones, none seen once. The sequenced sample consisted of peripheral blood mononuclear cells. The receptor set was obtained from a human donor with common variable immunodeficiency.

With regard to this clone: The sequenced fragment ends 3 residues before the CDR3 boundary, so the rest is inferred from the germline J gene. The chain joins TRBV18 to TRBJ2-1; D not resolved. Germline-derived CDR1 and CDR2 are KGHSH and LQKENI. This CDR3 has 15 residues. Trimming left V 0 bases short and J 2 bases short, with 8 bases between. The CDR3 region is CASSPPLTTYNEQFF. CDR3 bases read: TGTGCCAGCTCACCACCGCTCACAACCTACAATGAG.

This clone was picked up a small number of times. The DNA ends 3 residues before the CDR3 does, and the rest of the CDR3 is filled in from the germline J gene. V and J are TRBV7-9 and TRBJ2-1, with 7 bases lining up with TRBD2. CDR3 length: 14 residues. V lost 5 bases and J lost 5; bases outside the gene matches: 6. Germline CDR1 is SEHNR and CDR2 is FQNEAQ (reference sequence). The sequenced part of the CDR3 DNA is TGTGCCAGCAGCAACACCGGGACTAACAATGAG. Protein product: CASSNTGTNNE. The whole CDR3 region reads CASSNTGTNNEQFF.

Note on this clone: The read terminates 3 residues before the CDR3 end, so the remaining end is supplied by the germline J gene. The genes are TRBV6-2 or TRBV6-3 and TRBJ2-7; 10 nucleotides agree with TRBD1. J gave up 2 bases and V 4 bases, and 5 bases lay outside the gene matches. The CDR3 totals 15 residues. Germline V gene lookup returns CDR1 MNHEY and CDR2 SVGEGT. CDR3 bases read: TGTGCCAGCAGTTCCCGGGACAGGGGAACCTACGAG. Amino acids: CASSSRDRGTYE. The whole CDR3 region reads CASSSRDRGTYEQYF.

This clone occurred a few times. The read ends 3 residues shy of where the CDR3 ends; the end is completed using the germline J gene. The rearrangement joins TRBV6-2 or TRBV6-3 to TRBJ2-5; the D gene is possibly TRBD1 (7 bases). Trimming removed 7 bases from V and 5 bases from J, with 17 bases in between. The germline CDR1 and CDR2 sequences are MNHEY and SVGEGT. The CDR3 covers 14 residues. Incomplete CDR3 DNA: TGTGCCAGCAACCTGCACAGGGGAGGCGAGACC. This encodes CASNLHRGGET. The whole CDR3 protein reads CASNLHRGGETQYF.

There are a few counts of this clone. The read terminates 3 residues ahead of where the CDR3 ends, so the germline J gene completes it. The chain is built from TRBV7-9 and TRBJ2-7, with 9 bases identical to TRBD1. Germline V gives CDR1 SEHNR, CDR2 FQNEAQ (reference sequence). Unmatched junction bases numbered 3, after V lost 5 bases and J lost 1 base. The CDR3 contains 14 residues. The part of the CDR3 DNA that was read is TGTGCCAGCAGCCGGGACAGGGTATCCTACGAG. Its translation is CASSRDRVSYE. The whole CDR3 is CASSRDRVSYEQYF.

With regard to this clone: The CDR3 goes on 3 residues after the read ends, and that part is filled in from the germline J gene. The chain is built from TRBV7-9 and TRBJ2-1, with TRBD1 matching over 10 bases. The CDR3 is made up of 15 amino acids. J lost 4 bases, V lost 5 bases, and 5 bases had no gene match. Germline CDR1 reads SEHNR; CDR2 reads FQNEAQ (reference sequence). CDR3 amino acids: CASSPGQGKYNEQFF. CDR3 bases read: TGTGCCAGCAGCCCGGGACAGGGGAAATACAATGAG.

In its sample, this clone was seen many times. Mismatch with germline at one junction end may stem from a read error. The sequence runs out 3 residues before the end of the CDR3; the remainder is reconstructed from the germline J gene. The rearrangement joins TRBV4-2 to TRBJ2-7, with D possibly TRBD1 on 5 matching bases. The CDR3 is made up of 16 amino acids. Germline CDR1 LGHNA, CDR2 YNFKEQ. CDR3 bases read: TGCGCCAGCAGCCAGGGTTTGCAGGGTGGCTCCTACGAG. Translating gives CASSQGLQGGSYE. In full, the CDR3 reads CASSQGLQGGSYEQYF.

This clone occurred a few times. Incomplete CDR3 DNA: TGCAGTGTTAGGGAGGGTGCCTACAATGAG. This sequence encodes CSVREGAYNE. The whole CDR3 protein is CSVREGAYNEQFF. This rearrangement joins TRBV20-1 to TRBJ2-1, with 7 bases identical to TRBD2. The sequenced fragment ends 3 residues before the CDR3 boundary, so the rest is inferred from the germline J gene. This CDR3 comprises 13 residues. Germline lookup yields CDR1 DFQATT and CDR2 SNEGSKA (reference sequence). Losses at the gene ends were 7 bases for V and 2 bases for J; bases not matched to a gene: 5.

This clone occurred many times. With the read ending 3 residues before the CDR3 end, the germline J gene is used to fill in that end. V and J are TRBV29-1 and TRBJ2-7, with TRBD2 matching over 7 bases. Germline lookup yields CDR1 SQVTM and CDR2 ANQGSEA. CDR3 length equals 14 residues. Trimming removed 4 bases from V and 4 bases from J; junction bases left unmatched: 10. Incomplete CDR3 DNA: TGCAGCGTTGCATGGGGGGGGGTGGCGTACGAG. It specifies CSVAWGGVAYE. The full CDR3 protein is CSVAWGGVAYEQYF.

Comment on this clone: The read ends 3 residues early relative to the CDR3; the germline J gene fills the gap. The gene calls are TRBV7-8 and TRBJ2-1; 7 bases are shared with TRBD1. The germline gives CDR1 SGHVS, CDR2 FQNEAQ. The trim removed 7 bases at V and 5 bases at J, leaving 5 bases unmatched. The CDR3 covers 13 residues. Partial CDR3 DNA: TGTGCCAGCAAGGGGGCGAATGACAATGAG. Protein sequence: CASKGANDNE. The full CDR3 protein is CASKGANDNEQFF.

This clone was counted a few times. The read terminates 3 residues before the CDR3 end, so the remaining end is supplied by the germline J gene. The chain joins TRBV7-8 to TRBJ2-5; 10 bases are a match to TRBD2. The germline CDR1 and CDR2 sequences are SGHVS and FQNEAQ. V was clipped by 1 base and J by 4 bases; unmatched bases: 9. The CDR3 is made up of 17 amino acids. The part of the CDR3 DNA that was read is TGTGCCAGCAGCTTAGGTTTCGGTAGCGGGGGGTCAGAGACC. It translates to CASSLGFGSGGSET. The complete CDR3 sequence is CASSLGFGSGGSETQYF.

Turning to this clone: The read finishes 3 residues shy of the CDR3 end, and the germline J gene is used to complete it. This chain uses TRBV2 with TRBJ2-3; 7 bases fit TRBD2. CDR1 SNHLY and CDR2 FYNNEI come from the germline V gene. The V segment lost 7 bases and the J segment 1 base; nucleotides outside the gene matches: 2. The CDR3 runs 13 residues. CDR3 DNA, as far as it was read: TGTGCCAGCACTCGGGGGGGCACAGATACG. It codes for CASTRGGTDT. The complete CDR3 sequence is CASTRGGTDTQYF.

This clone was observed a handful of times. The read terminates 3 residues before the CDR3 end, so the remaining end is supplied by the germline J gene. This chain joins TRBV19 and TRBJ2-3; 11 bases align to TRBD2. Germline-derived CDR1 and CDR2 are LNHDA and SQIVND (reference sequence). CDR3 size: 16 residues. V gave up 4 bases and J gave up 4 bases; unmatched junction bases: 7. The DNA read from the CDR3 is TGTGCCAGTAGTAGGGCTAGCGGGGGGTTTGCAGATACG. Amino acids: CASSRASGGFADT. The full CDR3 is CASSRASGGFADTQYF. The full variable domain, its missing parts supplied by reference TRBV19 and TRBJ2-3, is DGGITQSPKYLFRKEGQNVTLSCEQNLNHDAMYWYRQDPGQGLRLIYYSQIVNDFQKGDIAEGYSVSREKKESFPLTVTSAQKNPTAFYLCASSRASGGFADTQYFGPGTRLTVL.

This clone was found a few times. The sequence runs out 3 residues before the end of the CDR3; the remainder is reconstructed from the germline J gene. The V gene is TRBV7-3, the J gene TRBJ2-1, with 9 bases lining up with TRBD2. Trimming cost V 2 bases and J 7 bases; bases outside gene matches: 9. The CDR3 loop spans 16 amino acids. Germline lookup yields CDR1 SGHTA and CDR2 FQGTGA. CDR3 residues: CASSLDGGGARNEQFF. Partial CDR3 DNA: TGTGCCAGCAGCTTAGATGGCGGGGGGGCCAGGAATGAG.

In its sample, this clone was seen a few times. The covered CDR3 bases are TGTGCCAGCAGCGTAACAGGGGGGGACTATGGC. This sequence encodes CASSVTGGDYG. The whole CDR3 sequence reads CASSVTGGDYGYTF. This chain uses TRBV7-2 with TRBJ1-2; TRBD1 matches 8 bases. The read halts 3 residues ahead of the CDR3 end, with the missing end drawn from the germline J gene. Trimming took 5 bases from V and 3 from J; bases not matched to a gene: 5. CDR1 is SGHTA and CDR2 is FQGNSA in the germline V gene. There are 14 residues in the CDR3.

As regards this clone: Read data end 3 residues before the CDR3 end; the end is taken from the germline J gene. The rearrangement joins TRBV7-6 to TRBJ2-2, with a tentative D call TRBD2 (5 bases). The CDR3 extends over 17 amino acids. Trimming left V 1 base short and J 0 bases short, with 12 bases between. The germline V gene encodes CDR1 SGHVS and CDR2 FNYEAQ. This chain's CDR3 is CASSLEVSGANTGELFF. CDR3 DNA (partial): TGTGCCAGCAGCTTAGAGGTGTCCGGGGCGAACACCGGGGAG. Looking up the rest from reference TRBV7-6 and TRBJ2-2 gives the full variable domain: GAGVSQSPRYKVTKRGQDVALRCDPISGHVSLYWYRQALGQGPEFLTYFNYEAQQDKSGLPNDRFSAERPEGSISTLTIQRTEQRDSAMYRCASSLEVSGANTGELFFGEGSRLTVL.

This clone came up a few times. The read terminates 3 residues ahead of where the CDR3 ends, so the germline J gene completes it. This rearrangement joins TRBV20-1 to TRBJ2-1, with 11 positions matching TRBD2. This CDR3 is 15 amino acids long. In germline, CDR1 is DFQATT, CDR2 SNEGSKA (reference sequence). J lost 5 bases, V lost 0 bases, and 3 bases had no gene match. The part of the CDR3 DNA that was read is TGCAGTGCTAGAGATCGACTAGCGGGGAACAATGAG. The encoded protein is CSARDRLAGNNE. The entire CDR3 sequence reads CSARDRLAGNNEQFF.

This clone is labeled medium-sized. Read sequence stops 3 residues before the CDR3 end, and the germline J gene provides the missing end. The chain employs TRBV14 and TRBJ2-1, with D tentatively TRBD2 (6 bases). CDR3 length equals 15 residues. The germline gives CDR1 SGHDN, CDR2 FVKESK. Trimming stripped 9 bases from V and 6 bases from J, with 21 bases between. CDR3 DNA (partial): TGTGCCAGGGGCCTGATGGGACTCGGAAGCAATGAG. Translating it yields CARGLMGLGSNE. The complete CDR3 reads CARGLMGLGSNEQFF.

By frequency in the sample, this clone is medium-sized. The CDR3 is cut off 3 residues early in the read; its end comes from the germline J gene. This sequence joins TRBV18 and TRBJ2-7; the D is unclear. The CDR3 loop spans 14 amino acids. Trimming left V 4 bases short and J 6 bases short, with 16 bases between. Germline CDR1 KGHSH, CDR2 LQKENI. The CDR3 spells CASSRASQRPEQYF. The CDR3 DNA, read in part, is TGTGCCAGCTCACGGGCCAGCCAACGGCCCGAG. Together with reference TRBV18 and TRBJ2-7, the CDR3 gives the full variable domain: NAGVMQNPRHLVRRRGQEARLRCSPMKGHSHVYWYRQLPEEGLKFMVYLQKENIIDESGMPKERFSAEFPKEGPSILRIQQVVRGDSAAYFCASSRASQRPEQYFGPGTRLTVT.

This clone rates as medium-sized. The read terminates 3 residues before the CDR3 end, so the remaining end is supplied by the germline J gene. The rearrangement uses TRBV20-1 and TRBJ1-1, with unresolved D. Looked up from germline, CDR1 is DFQATT and CDR2 is SNEGSKA (reference sequence). V was pared by 3 bases and J by 1 base, with 6 bases between. CDR3 length: 12 amino acids. The chain's CDR3 is CSASSGNTEAFF. CDR3 DNA (partial): TGCAGTGCTAGTTCGGGGAACACTGAA.

This clone was observed many times. Read data end 3 residues before the CDR3 end; the end is taken from the germline J gene. The chain combines TRBV20-1 with TRBJ2-1, with 13 bases identical to TRBD2. Germline CDR1 reads DFQATT; CDR2 reads SNEGSKA (reference sequence). The J segment lost 6 bases and the V segment lost 6 bases, leaving 5 bases of the junction unmatched. This CDR3 has 14 residues. Incomplete CDR3 DNA: TGCAGTGCCGGACTAGCGGGGGAGGGCAATGAG. Its protein is CSAGLAGEGNE. The full CDR3 is CSAGLAGEGNEQFF.

Note on this clone: The observed sequence ends 3 residues before the CDR3 terminus, with the missing tail filled in from the germline J gene. V usage is TRBV11-3 and J usage is TRBJ2-5, with 10 bases identical to TRBD2. Germline V lookup: CDR1 SGHNT, CDR2 YENEEA. The CDR3 totals 15 residues. Trimming cost V 1 base and J 2 bases; bases outside gene matches: 1. The CDR3 DNA, read in part, is TGTGCCAGCAGCTTAGGAGCGGGGGGGCAAGAGACC. It specifies CASSLGAGGQET. The whole CDR3 region reads CASSLGAGGQETQYF. The entire variable domain, with the rest obtained from reference TRBV11-3 and TRBJ2-5, is as follows: EAGVVQSPRYKIIEKKQPVAFWCNPISGHNTLYWYLQNLGQGPELLIRYENEEAVDDSQLPKDRFSAERLKGVDSTLKIQPAELGDSAVYLCASSLGAGGQETQYFGPGTRLLVL.

A few counts support this clone. The DNA ends 3 residues before the CDR3 does, and the rest of the CDR3 is filled in from the germline J gene. The V and J genes are TRBV18 and TRBJ2-7, with D perhaps TRBD1 (7 bases). Germline loops: CDR1 KGHSH, CDR2 LQKENI. V was cut by 6 bases and J by 0 bases, with 15 bases left in between. There are 15 residues in the CDR3. CDR3: CASSRGTDYSYEQYF. The covered CDR3 bases are TGTGCCAGCTCTCGGGGGACAGACTACTCCTACGAG.

Only a few counts were recorded for this clone. With the read ending 3 residues before the CDR3 end, the germline J gene is used to fill in that end. This chain links TRBV7-2 with TRBJ2-7, with TRBD2 as a possible D gene (5 bases). Trimming removed 2 bases from V and 2 bases from J, with 13 bases in between. The CDR3 contains 15 residues. The germline V gene encodes CDR1 SGHTA and CDR2 FQGNSA. CDR3 sequence: CASSLIEAGAYEQYF. The covered CDR3 bases are TGTGCCAGCAGCTTAATTGAGGCCGGGGCCTACGAG.

This clone was detected many times. The CDR3 end lies 3 residues beyond the end of the read and is filled in from the germline J gene. The chain couples TRBV7-2 to TRBJ2-7, with D tentatively TRBD2 (5 bases). Germline CDR1 is SGHTA and CDR2 is FQGNSA. V lost 5 bases and J 2 bases, leaving 10 bases between the germline ends. CDR3 size: 13 residues. The CDR3 bases that were read are TGTGCCAGCAGCCAAAGCGGACCCTACGAG. Translated, it gives CASSQSGPYE. The CDR3 reads in full as CASSQSGPYEQYF. The whole variable domain, filled in from reference TRBV7-2 and TRBJ2-7, reads GAGVSQSPSNKVTEKGKDVELRCDPISGHTALYWYRQSLGQGLEFLIYFQGNSAPDKSGLPSDRFSAERTGGSVSTLTIQRTQQEDSAVYLCASSQSGPYEQYFGPGTRLTVT.

Turning to this clone: The sequence runs out 3 residues before the end of the CDR3; the remainder is reconstructed from the germline J gene. This chain uses TRBV7-9 with TRBJ2-5, with D perhaps matching TRBD2 (7 bases). CDR1 and CDR2 from the germline V gene are SEHNR and FQNEAQ (reference sequence). CDR3 length equals 15 residues. V was shortened by 5 bases and J by 4 bases, with 17 bases between the two germline ends. The CDR3 sequence: CASSPGTGRGETQYF. The covered CDR3 bases are TGTGCCAGCAGCCCCGGTACAGGGAGGGGAGAGACC.

As for this clone: The sequence runs out 3 residues before the end of the CDR3; the remainder is reconstructed from the germline J gene. This chain joins TRBV2 and TRBJ2-7; a weak D match, TRBD1 (6 bases). V lost 6 bases, J lost 1 base, and 13 bases lay in between. Germline-derived CDR1 and CDR2 are SNHLY and FYNNEI. This CDR3 is 14 amino acids long. The sequenced CDR3 bases are TGTGCCAGCAGCGTCAACAGGGTTTCCTACGAG. Its protein product is CASSVNRVSYE. The CDR3 as a whole reads CASSVNRVSYEQYF.

This clone is deemed medium-sized. The read stops 3 residues short of the end of the CDR3; the missing end is completed from the germline J gene. The chain joins TRBV30 to TRBJ1-5; D unresolved. V lost 2 bases and J 4 bases, leaving 6 bases between the germline ends. The germline gives CDR1 GTSNPN, CDR2 SVGIG (reference sequence). This CDR3 has 12 residues. CDR3 loop: CAWSYGNQPQHF. Incomplete CDR3 DNA: TGTGCCTGGAGTTACGGGAATCAGCCC.

Comments on this clone: The CDR3 end lies 3 residues beyond the end of the read and is filled in from the germline J gene. The chain is built from TRBV30 and TRBJ1-2, with D perhaps matching TRBD1 (5 bases). Trimming cost V 3 bases and J 4 bases, with 18 bases left between them. The CDR3 contains 15 residues. The germline V gene encodes CDR1 GTSNPN and CDR2 SVGIG (reference sequence). CDR3 DNA, as far as it was read: TGTGCCTGGAGGACTCCGGGGGATTCCGTCTATGGC. Encoded protein: CAWRTPGDSVYG. The entire CDR3 reads CAWRTPGDSVYGYTF.

A note on this clone: The read terminates 3 residues before the CDR3 end, so the remaining end is supplied by the germline J gene. This rearrangement joins TRBV6-2 or TRBV6-3 to TRBJ1-2; 7 bases map to TRBD1. The CDR3 runs 12 residues. CDR1 is MNHEY, CDR2 SVGEGT, per germline. The CDR3: CASSYGQEGYTF. The sequenced part of the CDR3 DNA is TGTGCCAGCAGCTATGGACAGGAAGGC.